A selection of T cell receptor beta chains follows, all from one sample in a study of OX40 agonist ivuxolimab in advanced cancers. Sequencing was performed with immunoSEQ multiplex PCR; in TCRdb, only in-frame clones are kept and a portion is missing. Of about 46,000 clones in the sample, around 77% are singletons; the top ten hold over 2%. The sample was CD4+ or CD8+ T cells sorted from blood, taken in a trial of the OX40 agonist ivuxolimab. These receptors were taken from an adult with an advanced solid tumor such as melanoma, head and neck, liver or kidney cancer. CDR3s include the opening cysteine and the closing phenylalanine or tryptophan. The D gene is left open where the match is weak. Size tells how often a clone was seen (once, few, many) or the class of an expanded clone, and some rows leave it out.

DNA,CDR3,J,V,D,size
TGTGCCAGCAGCTTGGGAAGACAGGGGAGGACTGAAGCTTTCTTT,CASSLGRQGRTEAFF,TRBJ1-1,TRBV5-4,TRBD1,.
TGTGCTAGTGGACAACTAGCGGGAGTAGGTGAGCAGTACTTC,CASGQLAGVGEQYF,TRBJ2-7,TRBV12-5,TRBD2,.
TGTGCCAGCAGCCAAGTCGCCGGACAAGATGAAAAACTGTTTTTT,CASSQVAGQDEKLFF,TRBJ1-4,TRBV5-4,.,few
TGTGCCAGCAGCTTCCAAGCGGTCTCCTACAATGAGCAGTTCTTC,CASSFQAVSYNEQFF,TRBJ2-1,TRBV7-2,.,.
TGTGCCAGCTCAGGGTGGACAGGGAGCACAGATACGCAGTATTTT,CASSGWTGSTDTQYF,TRBJ2-3,TRBV18,TRBD1,.
TGTGCCAGCAGTATACAGGCGGGCACTGAAGCTTTCTTT,CASSIQAGTEAFF,TRBJ1-1,TRBV6-4,.,.
TGTGCCAGCAGCTTAGGGGCTCCTACTACACATGAGCAGTTCTTC,CASSLGAPTTHEQFF,TRBJ2-1,TRBV7-2,.,.
TGTGCCACCACGGAGGGGGCGCTCACTGAAGCTTTCTTT,CATTEGALTEAFF,TRBJ1-1,TRBV15,TRBD1,.
TGTGCCAGCAGTTTCACCCTGGGACTTGAGCAGTACTTC,CASSFTLGLEQYF,TRBJ2-7,TRBV6-1,.,.
TGTGCCAGCAGCTTAGTAGAAACTAATGAAAAACTGTTTTTT,CASSLVETNEKLFF,TRBJ1-4,TRBV7-8,.,.
TGCGCCAGCAGCGCTTCCGGGACGGGAGGTGCTAATGAAAAACTGTTTTTT,CASSASGTGGANEKLFF,TRBJ1-4,TRBV5-1,.,.
TGTGCCAGTAGTATAAACGATCCCGGGAGGTACGAGCAGTACTTC,CASSINDPGRYEQYF,TRBJ2-7,TRBV19,TRBD2,.
TGTGCCAGCAGTTACTCGGGGACAGGGACCTATGGCTACACCTTC,CASSYSGTGTYGYTF,TRBJ1-2,TRBV6-5,TRBD1,.
TGTGCCAGCCGCCCACGGACTAGCGGGAGTTGGAATGAGCAGTTCTTC,CASRPRTSGSWNEQFF,TRBJ2-1,TRBV19,TRBD2,.
TGTGCCGGAAGGGCCGTGTCCGGGACCCAGTACTTC,CAGRAVSGTQYF,TRBJ2-5,TRBV6-6,.,.
TGTGCCAGCAGCTCCTTAGGGGAGACCCAGTACTTC,CASSSLGETQYF,TRBJ2-5,TRBV11-3,.,.
TGTGCCAGCAGCCCAACCGGGACTAGGAGCCGCGAGCAGTACTTC,CASSPTGTRSREQYF,TRBJ2-7,TRBV7-8,TRBD2,.
TGTGCCAGCCGGGGGGGAAACTATGGCTACACCTTC,CASRGGNYGYTF,TRBJ1-2,TRBV2,.,.
TGTGCCAGTAGTATCGCAGGGCGGGACACTGAAGCTTTCTTT,CASSIAGRDTEAFF,TRBJ1-1,TRBV19,.,.
TGTGCCAGCTCAACTCCTTTAGCGGGGCAAGAGACCCAGTACTTC,CASSTPLAGQETQYF,TRBJ2-5,TRBV18,TRBD2,once
TGTGCCAGCAGCTCCGGGACTAATGAGCAGTTCTTC,CASSSGTNEQFF,TRBJ2-1,TRBV7-3,.,.
TGCGCCAGCAGCTTGGAACAGGGATACACAGATACGCAGTATTTT,CASSLEQGYTDTQYF,TRBJ2-3,TRBV5-1,.,.
TGTGCCAGTAGTACCCAAGGGACCGGAAGATATGGCTACACCTTC,CASSTQGTGRYGYTF,TRBJ1-2,TRBV19,.,once
TGTGCCAGCAGTGAGCCCGGCTATGGCTACACCTTC,CASSEPGYGYTF,TRBJ1-2,TRBV6-1,.,few
TGTGCCAGCAGCTTTTTGGAGACCCAGTACTTC,CASSFLETQYF,TRBJ2-5,TRBV5-4,.,.
TGTGCCAGCAGTGAAGCGAGGACGGCACTCCCGTTCTTC,CASSEARTALPFF,TRBJ2-1,TRBV2,.,.
TGTGCCAGCAGTGTTTCTTATGGTGGGATAGAGCAGTACTTC,CASSVSYGGIEQYF,TRBJ2-7,TRBV6-1,.,.
TGTGCCAGCGGGGGGGTTACCTACGAGCAGTACTTC,CASGGVTYEQYF,TRBJ2-7,TRBV6-1,TRBD2,.
TGTGCCAGCAGCCAAGAGTATCGAGACTATGGCTACACCTTC,CASSQEYRDYGYTF,TRBJ1-2,TRBV14,.,.
TGCGCCAGCAGCCGGCCGGGGCAGAACACTGAAGCTTTCTTT,CASSRPGQNTEAFF,TRBJ1-1,TRBV5-1,.,medium-sized
TGTGCCAGTAGTACCCTAGCGACACAAGAGACCCAGTACTTC,CASSTLATQETQYF,TRBJ2-5,TRBV19,.,.
TGTGCCAGCAGCCTCCGGGGAGGGGAGGGCGAGCATGAGCAGTTCTTC,CASSLRGGEGEHEQFF,TRBJ2-1,TRBV13,TRBD2,.